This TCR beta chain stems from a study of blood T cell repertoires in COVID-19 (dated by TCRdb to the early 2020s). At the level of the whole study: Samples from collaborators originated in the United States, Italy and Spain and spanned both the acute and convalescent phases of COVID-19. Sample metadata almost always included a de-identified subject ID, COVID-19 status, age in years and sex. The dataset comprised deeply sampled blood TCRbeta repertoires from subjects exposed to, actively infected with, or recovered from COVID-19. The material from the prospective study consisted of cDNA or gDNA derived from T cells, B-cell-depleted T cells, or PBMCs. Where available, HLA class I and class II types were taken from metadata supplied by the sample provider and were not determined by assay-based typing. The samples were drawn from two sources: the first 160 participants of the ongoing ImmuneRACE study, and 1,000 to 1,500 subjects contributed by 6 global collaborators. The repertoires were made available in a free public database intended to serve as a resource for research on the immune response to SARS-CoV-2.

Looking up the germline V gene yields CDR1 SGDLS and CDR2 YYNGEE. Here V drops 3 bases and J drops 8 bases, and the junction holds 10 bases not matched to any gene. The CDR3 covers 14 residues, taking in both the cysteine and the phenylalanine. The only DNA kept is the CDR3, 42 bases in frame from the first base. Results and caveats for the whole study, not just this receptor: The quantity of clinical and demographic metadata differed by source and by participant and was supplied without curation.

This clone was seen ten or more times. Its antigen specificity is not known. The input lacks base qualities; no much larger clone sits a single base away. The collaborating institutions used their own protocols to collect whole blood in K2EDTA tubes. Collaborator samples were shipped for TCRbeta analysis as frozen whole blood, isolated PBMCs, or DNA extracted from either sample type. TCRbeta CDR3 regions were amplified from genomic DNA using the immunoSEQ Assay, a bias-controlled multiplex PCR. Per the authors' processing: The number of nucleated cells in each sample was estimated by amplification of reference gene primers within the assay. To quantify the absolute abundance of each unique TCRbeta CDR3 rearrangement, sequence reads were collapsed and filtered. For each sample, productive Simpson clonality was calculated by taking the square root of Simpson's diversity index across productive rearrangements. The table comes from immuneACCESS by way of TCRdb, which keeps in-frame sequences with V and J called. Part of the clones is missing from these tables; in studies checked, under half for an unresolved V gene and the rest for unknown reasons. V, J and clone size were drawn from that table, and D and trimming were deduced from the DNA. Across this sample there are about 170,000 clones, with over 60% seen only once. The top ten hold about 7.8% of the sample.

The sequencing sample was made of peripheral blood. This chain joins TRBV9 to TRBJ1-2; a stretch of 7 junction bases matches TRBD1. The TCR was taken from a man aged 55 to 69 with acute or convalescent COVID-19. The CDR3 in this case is CASSAPQGSLGYTF. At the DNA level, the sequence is TGTGCCAGCAGCGCTCCACAGGGGTCTTTGGGCTACACCTTC. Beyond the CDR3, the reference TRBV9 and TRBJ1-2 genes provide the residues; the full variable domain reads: DSGVTQTPKHLITATGQRVTLRCSPRSGDLSVYWYQQSLDQGLQFLIQYYNGEERAKGNILERFSAQQFPDLHSELNLSSLELGDSALYFCASSAPQGSLGYTFGSGTRLTVV.